This TCR beta chain was found in a study of vaccination and CD4 T cells after COVID-19. In its sample, this clonotype was seen a few times. What it binds is not known. Sequenced with the Oncomine TCR Beta short-read assay was DNA taken from cultured CD4+ T cells. TCRdb passed the PCR reads through MiXCR, listing each CDR3 protein once. The sample includes around 19,000 distinct CDR3 sequences, roughly 50% of them seen just once. Treatment specified: roughly ten-day PBMC culture with coronavirus spike peptide pools or control peptides (ViraFEST assay). Material for sequencing was CD4+ T cells from blood, cultured in vitro. This receptor was obtained from a human donor who had recovered from COVID-19.

CDR3 in amino acids: CATSRDGGAGSGTQYF. The CDR3 DNA sequence: TGTGCCACCAGCAGAGATGGAGGAGCGGGGTCAGGGACCCAGTACTTC. The chain links TRBV15 to TRBJ2-5; TRBD2 matches 7 bases. CDR1 and CDR2 (germline): LNHNV, YYDKDF (reference sequence). Trimming cost V 0 bases and J 7 bases; bases outside gene matches: 11. This CDR3 has 16 residues. Complete variable domain (other parts from reference TRBV15 and TRBJ2-5): DAMVIQNPRYQVTQFGKPVTLSCSQTLNHNVMYWYQQKSSQAPKLLFHYYDKDFNNEADTPDNFQSRRPNTSFCFLDIRSPGLGDTAMYLCATSRDGGAGSGTQYFGPGTRLLVL.